The present TCR beta chain was sequenced within a study of blood T cell repertoires in COVID-19. Sequencing was performed with immunoSEQ multiplex PCR; in TCRdb, only in-frame clones are kept and a portion is missing. Counted here are 200,000 to 300,000 clones, 86% occurring once; the ten biggest clones make up around 2.1%. This clone has only one observation. The CDR3 covers 14 residues. CDR1 KGHSH and CDR2 LQKENI come from the germline V gene. The trim removed 5 bases at V and 7 bases at J, leaving 6 bases unmatched. The chain joins TRBV18 to TRBJ1-4; TRBD1 aligns across 8 bases. The source is a woman between 45 and 60 years old who had recovered from COVID-19. The sequenced material came from PBMCs or T cells enriched from blood (not recorded which). The CDR3 nucleotides are TGTGCCAGCTCAACGACAGGGGAGGTTGAAAAACTGTTTTTT. Protein: CASSTTGEVEKLFF.